Below are 32 T cell receptor beta chains sequenced from a single sample in a study of T cell responses to AZD1222 COVID-19 vaccine. Generated by immunoSEQ multiplex PCR, the TCRdb table keeps only in-frame clones and is missing some. The data show 120,000 or so clones, with less than 95% seen just once and 2.9% held by the top ten. Sequences were derived from peripheral blood, sampled 28 days after the second AZD1222 dose. The receptors shown here come from an adult who received the AZD1222 COVID-19 vaccine.

The table lists this clone with a count of one. The chain employs TRBV27 and TRBJ2-3; 7 bases are shared with TRBD2. Germline V lookup: CDR1 MNHEY, CDR2 SMNVEV (reference sequence). The length of the CDR3 is 14 residues. V dropped 9 bases and J dropped 2; count of bases not matched to a gene: 8. The CDR3: CASTGTKATDTQYF. The DNA of the CDR3 is TGTGCCAGTACCGGGACTAAGGCCACAGATACGCAGTATTTT.

V and J are TRBV6-5 and TRBJ1-2; 8 nucleotides agree with TRBD1. Germline V gives CDR1 MNHEY, CDR2 SVGAGI. The V segment lost 7 bases and the J segment 4 bases; nucleotides outside the gene matches: 5. The CDR3 is 13 amino acids. The CDR3, as DNA: TGTGCCAGCACTCTAGGACAGGGCTATGGCTACACCTTC. It specifies CASTLGQGYGYTF.

This clone has just one count. The J gene is TRBJ1-4, the V gene TRBV19; 10 bases map to TRBD1. Germline V lookup: CDR1 LNHDA, CDR2 SQIVND (reference sequence). V was pared by 6 bases and J by 5 bases, with 3 bases of the junction left unmatched. The CDR3 sequence is 14 residues long. The chain's CDR3 is CASRTDRGNEKLFF. The CDR3 region has the DNA TGTGCCAGTAGGACGGACAGGGGGAATGAAAAACTGTTTTTT.

The chain recombines TRBV19 with TRBJ2-1, with D uncertain. Deletions cut 7 bases from V and 8 bases from J, with 9 bases between. The CDR3 has 11 amino acids. Germline loops: CDR1 LNHDA, CDR2 SQIVND (reference sequence). The CDR3 region has the DNA TGTGCCAGTATACTCGGTGATGAGCAGTTCTTC. As protein: CASILGDEQFF.

This clone was observed once. V is TRBV10-2 and J is TRBJ1-1, with D tentatively TRBD1 (6 bases). Trimming took off 2 bases at V and 5 bases at J, with 9 bases between the two ends. CDR3 length: 13 amino acids. CDR1 and CDR2 from the germline V gene are WSHSY and SAAADI. CDR3 in amino acids: CASSEGRGTEAFF. As DNA, the CDR3 is TGCGCCAGCAGTGAGGGTAGGGGGACTGAAGCTTTCTTT.

The rearrangement uses TRBV7-9 and TRBJ1-2; perhaps TRBD1 as D (6 bases). Germline CDR1 SEHNR, CDR2 FQNEAQ (reference sequence). CDR3 length equals 13 residues. The V end lost 6 bases, the J end lost 2 bases, and 10 bases lay between the germline ends. CDR3 coding DNA: TGTGCCAGCAGACTAGGGACAAACTATGGCTACACCTTC. The encoded protein is CASRLGTNYGYTF. Drawing the rest from reference TRBV7-9 and TRBJ1-2, the complete variable domain is DTGVSQNPRHKITKRGQNVTFRCDPISEHNRLYWYRQTLGQGPEFLTYFQNEAQLEKSRLLSDRFSAERPKGSFSTLEIQRTEQGDSAMYLCASRLGTNYGYTFGSGTRLTVV.

In its sample, this clone was seen a few times. The CDR3 loop reads CASSFNLQETQYF. CDR3 in DNA: TGTGCCAGCAGCTTTAACTTACAAGAGACCCAGTACTTC. V is TRBV11-2 and J is TRBJ2-5; D not resolved. V lost 3 bases, J lost 2 bases, and 7 bases lay in between. This CDR3 region has 13 residues. Germline V gene lookup returns CDR1 SGHAT and CDR2 FQNNGV.

V and J are TRBV19 and TRBJ1-4; 9 bases are shared with TRBD1. Germline trimming cut 9 bases from V and 3 bases from J; bases unmatched to any gene: 8. The germline V gene encodes CDR1 LNHDA and CDR2 SQIVND (reference sequence). The CDR3 consists of 15 residues. As DNA, the CDR3 is TGTGCCAGCTCACAGGGGGCGGTGGCTAATGAAAAACTGTTTTTT. Translation gives CASSQGAVANEKLFF.

V is TRBV6-5 and J is TRBJ1-1; possible D gene TRBD1, 6 bases. Trimming left V 3 bases short and J 11 bases short, with 16 bases between. Germline CDR1 is MNHEY and CDR2 is SVGAGI. This CDR3 has 13 amino acids. Here the CDR3 DNA reads TGTGCCAGCAGTTATGACAGGATGATTAGTGCTTTCTTT. It is translated as CASSYDRMISAFF.

Points on this clone: At one boundary the junction diverges from the germline segment, which might be a read error. J is TRBJ1-5 and V is TRBV12-3 or TRBV12-4; D remains ambiguous. This CDR3 region has 12 residues. CDR3 protein: CASRLGNQPQHF. DNA for the CDR3: TGTGCCAGCAGATTAGGAAATCAGCCCCAGCATTTT.

The chain links TRBV6-2 or TRBV6-3 to TRBJ2-7; TRBD2 agrees at 11 bases. There are 14 residues in the CDR3. V was pared by 1 base and J by 6 bases, with 2 bases of the junction left unmatched. Germline-derived CDR1 and CDR2 are MNHEY and SVGEGT. This CDR3 is CASSYFSGRAEQYF. The CDR3 nucleotides are TGTGCCAGCAGTTACTTTAGCGGGAGGGCCGAGCAGTACTTC.

The chain combines TRBV11-2 with TRBJ2-2; weak D call: TRBD2 (7 bases). V gave up 1 base and J gave up 6 bases, with 18 bases separating them. The germline V gene has CDR1 SGHAT and CDR2 FQNNGV. The CDR3 is 17 residues long. The CDR3 coding sequence is TGTGCCAGCAGCTTAGTTGTCATCGGGGGGCGTGCCGGGGAGCTGTTTTTT. Its protein is CASSLVVIGGRAGELFF.

J is TRBJ1-2 and V is TRBV4-1, with TRBD1 as a possible D gene (5 bases). The CDR3 runs to 14 residues. From germline, CDR1 is MGHRA and CDR2 YSYEKL. The germline V and J ends were trimmed by 3 bases and 3 bases, with 11 bases remaining between them. The CDR3: CASSHDRGDYGYTF. The CDR3 nucleotides read TGCGCCAGCAGCCATGACCGGGGGGACTATGGCTACACCTTC.

This clone was observed once. The rearrangement uses TRBV19 and TRBJ1-2, with a weak D call TRBD1 (6 bases). The CDR3 has 17 amino acids. CDR1 is LNHDA and CDR2 is SQIVND in the germline V gene (reference sequence). Between the trimmed V and J ends, which lost 8 bases and 2 bases, there was a span of 24 bases. CDR3 sequence: CASRSYTRGGENYGYTF. In DNA form, the CDR3 reads TGTGCCAGTCGTTCCTATACCAGAGGGGGGGAAAACTATGGCTACACCTTC.

The chain is built from TRBV19 and TRBJ1-1, with D possibly matching TRBD1 (6 bases). V lost 3 bases, J lost 0 bases, and 8 bases lay in between. This CDR3 spans 14 amino acids. Germline V gene sequence: CDR1 LNHDA, CDR2 SQIVND (reference sequence). CDR3 sequence reads: CASSMGTLNTEAFF. The CDR3 region has the DNA TGTGCCAGTAGTATGGGGACACTGAACACTGAAGCTTTCTTT.

The chain couples TRBV5-6 to TRBJ1-6; no clear D. Trimming cost V 0 bases and J 10 bases, with 5 bases left between them. Germline CDR1 SGHDT, CDR2 YYEEEE. This CDR3 is 12 amino acids long. The CDR3 loop is CASSLVVSPLHF. CDR3 in DNA: TGTGCCAGCAGCTTGGTGGTCTCACCCCTCCACTTT.

This chain links TRBV24-1 with TRBJ2-2, with D perhaps assigned TRBD1 or TRBD2 (5 bases each). Germline lookup yields CDR1 KGHDR and CDR2 SFDVKD. The CDR3 covers 15 residues. V was clipped by 5 bases and J by 3 bases, with 12 bases between them. The CDR3 here is CATSGGAKDTGELFF. For the CDR3, the DNA is TGTGCCACCAGTGGAGGGGCTAAGGACACCGGGGAGCTGTTTTTT.

The chain couples TRBV27 to TRBJ1-5; 9 bases match TRBD1. From germline, CDR1 is MNHEY and CDR2 SMNVEV (reference sequence). This CDR3 is 18 amino acids long. Losses at the gene ends were 2 bases for V and 3 bases for J; bases not matched to a gene: 11. CDR3 sequence: CASSLRWPGQGSNQPQHF. CDR3 bases: TGTGCCAGCAGTTTAAGGTGGCCGGGACAGGGATCCAATCAGCCCCAGCATTTT.

The rearrangement links TRBV27 to TRBJ1-1; D may be TRBD1 (6 bases). Germline CDR1 and CDR2: MNHEY and SMNVEV (reference sequence). The CDR3 has 14 amino acids. V lost 6 bases to trimming and J lost 3 bases, with 14 bases between them. CDR3: CASRSQQGYTEAFF. The CDR3 bases are TGTGCCAGCAGATCTCAACAGGGTTACACTGAAGCTTTCTTT.

V and J are TRBV6-5 and TRBJ2-2, with D tentatively TRBD1 (6 bases). Germline V gene sequence: CDR1 MNHEY, CDR2 SVGAGI. CDR3 size: 14 residues. The V end was cut by 2 bases, the J end by 7 bases, with 11 bases between. Here the CDR3 DNA reads TGTGCCAGCAGTTACGGACAGCTCGGCGGGGAGCTGTTTTTT. Its translation: CASSYGQLGGELFF.

V is TRBV2 and J is TRBJ1-1, with 9 positions matching TRBD1. Germline CDR1 reads SNHLY; CDR2 reads FYNNEI. The CDR3 is 14 amino acids. The trim removed 7 bases at V and 4 bases at J, leaving 7 bases unmatched. The CDR3 DNA follows: TGTGCCAGCATCTGGACAGGGGACGGCACTGAAGCTTTCTTT. It yields the protein CASIWTGDGTEAFF.

V usage is TRBV19 and J usage is TRBJ1-1; tentative D call: TRBD1 (5 bases). The CDR3 extends over 13 amino acids. Germline CDR1 LNHDA, CDR2 SQIVND (reference sequence). V was pared by 5 bases and J by 3 bases, with 10 bases between. In DNA form, the CDR3 reads TGTGCCAGTAGTTGGGGGGGATACACTGAAGCTTTCTTT. Amino acids: CASSWGGYTEAFF.

The chain has TRBV27 and TRBJ2-1; a possible D gene is TRBD1 (6 bases). CDR3 length equals 15 residues. Germline V gene data show CDR1 as MNHEY and CDR2 as SMNVEV (reference sequence). V lost 4 bases and J lost 1, with 11 bases in between. CDR3 sequence (DNA): TGTGCCAGCAGTTGGACAGCGTCTTCCTACAATGAGCAGTTCTTC. Encoded protein: CASSWTASSYNEQFF.

This chain connects TRBV19 to TRBJ1-1, with D hard to call. Trimming pared 6 bases from V and 4 bases from J, leaving 24 bases between. The CDR3 runs 17 residues. CDR1 LNHDA and CDR2 SQIVND come from the germline V gene (reference sequence). CDR3 sequence reads: CASRAPRRGSLGTEAFF. As DNA, the CDR3 is TGTGCCAGTAGGGCGCCGAGACGGGGTTCTCTGGGCACTGAAGCTTTCTTT.

V usage is TRBV3-1 (or the pseudogene TRBV3-2) and J usage is TRBJ1-3; the match to TRBD1 covers 7 bases. V lost 0 bases to trimming and J lost 4 bases; unmatched junction nucleotides: 12. The CDR3 spans 18 residues. CDR1 is LGHDT, CDR2 YNNKEL, per germline (reference sequence). The CDR3 loop reads CASSQDRVGQSSGNTIYF. The CDR3 coding sequence is TGTGCCAGCAGCCAAGATAGAGTGGGACAGTCGTCCGGAAACACCATATATTTT.

This clone was counted once. The J gene is TRBJ1-4, the V gene TRBV9, with TRBD1 as a possible D gene (5 bases). The germline V and J ends were trimmed by 3 bases and 0 bases, with 6 bases remaining between them. Germline V gene lookup returns CDR1 SGDLS and CDR2 YYNGEE. The CDR3 extends over 14 amino acids. This CDR3 is CASSEGPTNEKLFF. In DNA, the CDR3 is TGTGCCAGCAGCGAGGGACCAACTAATGAAAAACTGTTTTTT. The full variable domain, rest sourced from reference TRBV9 and TRBJ1-4, is DSGVTQTPKHLITATGQRVTLRCSPRSGDLSVYWYQQSLDQGLQFLIQYYNGEERAKGNILERFSAQQFPDLHSELNLSSLELGDSALYFCASSEGPTNEKLFFGSGTQLSVL.

The chain is built from TRBV27 and TRBJ2-1; no clear D gene. The CDR3 has 16 amino acids. V was trimmed by 3 bases and J by 3 bases, leaving 15 bases between them. Germline lookup yields CDR1 MNHEY and CDR2 SMNVEV (reference sequence). The CDR3 DNA reads TGTGCCAGCAGTTTGTCCTACCAGTCATTCTACAATGAGCAGTTCTTC. This encodes CASSLSYQSFYNEQFF.

V is TRBV7-9 and J is TRBJ2-3; D gene uncertain. The germline V gene has CDR1 SEHNR and CDR2 FQNEAQ (reference sequence). There are 15 residues in the CDR3. Trimming pared 1 base from V and 3 bases from J, leaving 11 bases between. The CDR3 nucleotides are TGTGCCAGCAGCTTAGGGGGTGCCCCTACAGATACGCAGTATTTT. It codes for CASSLGGAPTDTQYF.

The count of this clone is one. The chain has TRBV28 and TRBJ1-3; D unresolved. This CDR3 region has 15 residues. Trimming stripped 7 bases from V and 0 bases from J, with 13 bases between. Germline V CDR1 and CDR2: MDHEN, SYDVKM. The CDR3 loop is CASTGVPFSGNTIYF. CDR3 in DNA: TGTGCCAGCACCGGTGTTCCGTTCTCTGGAAACACCATATATTTT.

The rearrangement uses TRBV29-1 and TRBJ2-7; D not resolved. The CDR3 length is 13 residues. Trimming took off 4 bases at V and 0 bases at J, with 10 bases between the two ends. Per the germline V gene, CDR1 is SQVTM and CDR2 is ANQGSEA. CDR3 amino acids: CSVAGRLSYEQYF. In DNA form, the CDR3 reads TGCAGCGTTGCCGGCCGGCTCTCCTACGAGCAGTACTTC.

The gene calls are TRBV24-1 and TRBJ2-1, with 9 bases matching TRBD1. The CDR3 spans 16 residues. Germline CDR1 and CDR2: KGHDR and SFDVKD. Trimming cost V 3 bases and J 6 bases; bases outside gene matches: 8. The CDR3 DNA is TGTGCCACCAGTGATCCCGGGACAGGGAGGGTCAATGAGCAGTTCTTC. This translates into CATSDPGTGRVNEQFF.

J is TRBJ1-2 and V is TRBV6-5; a possible D gene is TRBD1 (5 bases). Germline CDR1 and CDR2: MNHEY and SVGAGI. This CDR3 contains 13 residues. V lost 4 bases and J 5 bases, leaving 11 bases between the germline ends. The CDR3 DNA reads as TGTGCCAGCAGTTGGGGGACCGGTTATGGCTACACCTTC. Protein product: CASSWGTGYGYTF.